This T cell receptor beta chain emerged from a study of T cell changes during pregnancy in multiple sclerosis. V was clipped by 3 bases and J by 4 bases, with 7 bases between them. Germline V gene sequence: CDR1 SGHTA, CDR2 FQGNSA. This CDR3 has 13 amino acids. Method: immunoSEQ multiplex PCR; TCRdb's copy keeps in-frame clones and lacks some. The sample contains 60,000 to 65,000 clones, about nine tenths of which appear only once. The specimen was peripheral blood, collected in the second trimester of pregnancy. The chain employs TRBV7-2 and TRBJ1-5; D is uncertain. The TCR sequence derives from a female donor in good health, enrolled as a control in a pregnancy study. The CDR3 DNA reads as TGTGCCAGCAGCTTTGAGAGGAATCAGCCCCAGCATTTT. This translates into CASSFERNQPQHF. The whole variable domain, filled in from reference TRBV7-2 and TRBJ1-5, reads GAGVSQSPSNKVTEKGKDVELRCDPISGHTALYWYRQSLGQGLEFLIYFQGNSAPDKSGLPSDRFSAERTGGSVSTLTIQRTQQEDSAVYLCASSFERNQPQHFGDGTRLSIL.